This section outlines one T cell receptor (beta chain) sequence together with its context. Its antigen is currently unknown. The data were taken from a study of OX40 agonist ivuxolimab in advanced cancers. About the study: Those treated in dose escalation had hepatocellular carcinoma, melanoma, renal cell cancer or head and neck cancer. Eligibility rules accepted prior anti-PD-1, anti-PD-L1 or anti-CTLA-4 therapy, and around 43% had some. Broader study findings: Undetermined was the antigen specificity of the expanded peripheral T cells.

The investigators sampled blood at baseline, at cycle 4 day 1, and at cycle 7 day 1. Germline V lookup: CDR1 WNHNN, CDR2 SYGVQD (reference sequence). The CDR3 sequence is 13 residues long. The V and J ends lost 4 bases and 3 bases, in that order; junction bases with no gene match: 3. Data came from immunoSEQ multiplex PCR; TCRdb stores just in-frame clones and leaves some out. The sample records about 52,000 clones, around 85% being singletons. This chain connects TRBV10-1 to TRBJ2-7; TRBD1 agrees at 7 bases. This TCR derives from an adult with an advanced solid tumor such as melanoma, head and neck, liver or kidney cancer. Sample: CD4+ or CD8+ T cells sorted from blood, taken in a trial of the OX40 agonist ivuxolimab. The CDR3 region is CASSGDSYYEQYF. CDR3 nucleotide sequence: TGCGCCAGCAGTGGGGACAGTTACTACGAGCAGTACTTC.